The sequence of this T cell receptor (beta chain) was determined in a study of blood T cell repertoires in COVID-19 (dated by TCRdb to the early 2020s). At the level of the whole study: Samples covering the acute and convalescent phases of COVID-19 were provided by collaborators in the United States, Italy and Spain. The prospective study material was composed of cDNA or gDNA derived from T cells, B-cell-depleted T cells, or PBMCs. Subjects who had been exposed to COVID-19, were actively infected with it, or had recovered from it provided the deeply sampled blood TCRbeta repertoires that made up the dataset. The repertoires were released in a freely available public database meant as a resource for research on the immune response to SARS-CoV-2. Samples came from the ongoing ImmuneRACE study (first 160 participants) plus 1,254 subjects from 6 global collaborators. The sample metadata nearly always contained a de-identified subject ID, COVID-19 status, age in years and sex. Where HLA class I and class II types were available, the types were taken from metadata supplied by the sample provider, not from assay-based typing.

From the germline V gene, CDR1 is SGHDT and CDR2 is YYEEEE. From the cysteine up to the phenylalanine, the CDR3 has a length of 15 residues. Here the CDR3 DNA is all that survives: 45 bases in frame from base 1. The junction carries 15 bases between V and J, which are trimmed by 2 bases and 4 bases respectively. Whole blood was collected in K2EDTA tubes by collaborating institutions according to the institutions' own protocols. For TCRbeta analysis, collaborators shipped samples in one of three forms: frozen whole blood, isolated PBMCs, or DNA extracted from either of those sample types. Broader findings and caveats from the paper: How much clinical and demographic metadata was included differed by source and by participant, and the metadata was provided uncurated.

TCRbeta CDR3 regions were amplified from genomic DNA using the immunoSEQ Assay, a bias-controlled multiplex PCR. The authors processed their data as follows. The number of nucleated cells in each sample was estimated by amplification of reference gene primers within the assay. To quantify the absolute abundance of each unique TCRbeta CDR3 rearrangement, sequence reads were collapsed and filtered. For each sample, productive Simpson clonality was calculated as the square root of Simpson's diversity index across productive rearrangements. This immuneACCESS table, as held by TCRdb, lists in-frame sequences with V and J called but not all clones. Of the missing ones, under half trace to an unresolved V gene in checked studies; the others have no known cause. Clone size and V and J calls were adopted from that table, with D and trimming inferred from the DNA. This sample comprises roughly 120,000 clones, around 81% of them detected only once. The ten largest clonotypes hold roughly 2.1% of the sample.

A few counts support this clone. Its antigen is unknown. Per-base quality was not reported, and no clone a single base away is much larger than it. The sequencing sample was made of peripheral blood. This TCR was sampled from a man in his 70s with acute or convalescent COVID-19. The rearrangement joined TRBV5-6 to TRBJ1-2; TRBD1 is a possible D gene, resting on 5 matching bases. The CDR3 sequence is CASSLSPGWGYGYTF. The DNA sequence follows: TGTGCCAGCAGCTTATCTCCAGGGTGGGGCTATGGCTACACCTTC.